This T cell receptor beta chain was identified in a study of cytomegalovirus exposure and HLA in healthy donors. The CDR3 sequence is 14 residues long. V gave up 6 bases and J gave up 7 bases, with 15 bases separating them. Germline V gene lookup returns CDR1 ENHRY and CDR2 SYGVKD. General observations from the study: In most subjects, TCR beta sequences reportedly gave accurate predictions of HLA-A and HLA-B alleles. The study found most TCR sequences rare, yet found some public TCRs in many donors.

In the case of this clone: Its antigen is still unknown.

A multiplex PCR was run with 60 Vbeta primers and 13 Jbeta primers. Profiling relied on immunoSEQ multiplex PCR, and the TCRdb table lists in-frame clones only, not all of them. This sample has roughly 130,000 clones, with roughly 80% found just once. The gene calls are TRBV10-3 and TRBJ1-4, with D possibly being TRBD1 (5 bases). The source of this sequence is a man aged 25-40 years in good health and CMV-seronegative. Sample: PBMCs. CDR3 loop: CAISGIPGGEKLFF. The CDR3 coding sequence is TGTGCCATCAGCGGGATACCGGGGGGTGAAAAACTGTTTTTT.